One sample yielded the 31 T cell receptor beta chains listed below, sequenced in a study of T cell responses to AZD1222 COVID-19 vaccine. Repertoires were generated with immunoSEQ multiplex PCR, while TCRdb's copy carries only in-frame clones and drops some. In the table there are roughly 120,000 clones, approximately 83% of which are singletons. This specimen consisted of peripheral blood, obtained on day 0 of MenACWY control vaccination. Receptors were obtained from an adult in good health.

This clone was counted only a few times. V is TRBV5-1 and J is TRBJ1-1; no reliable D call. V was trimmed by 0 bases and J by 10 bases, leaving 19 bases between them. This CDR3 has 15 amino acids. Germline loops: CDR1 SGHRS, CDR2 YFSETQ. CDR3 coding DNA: TGCGCCAGCAGCTTGGTGGCTACTGGAACAAGAGGAGCTTTCTTT. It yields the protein CASSLVATGTRGAFF.

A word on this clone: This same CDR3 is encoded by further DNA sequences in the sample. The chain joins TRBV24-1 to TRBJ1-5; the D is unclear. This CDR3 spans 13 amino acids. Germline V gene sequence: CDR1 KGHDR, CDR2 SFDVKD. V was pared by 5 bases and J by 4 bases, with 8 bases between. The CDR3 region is CATSGGGNQPQHF. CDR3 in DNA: TGTGCCACCAGTGGGGGTGGGAATCAGCCCCAGCATTTT.

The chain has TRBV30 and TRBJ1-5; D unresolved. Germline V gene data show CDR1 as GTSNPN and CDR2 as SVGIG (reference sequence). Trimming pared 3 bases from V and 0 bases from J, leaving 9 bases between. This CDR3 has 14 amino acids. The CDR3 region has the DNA TGTGCCTGGAGGCGACCAGGTAGCAATCAGCCCCAGCATTTT. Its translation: CAWRRPGSNQPQHF.

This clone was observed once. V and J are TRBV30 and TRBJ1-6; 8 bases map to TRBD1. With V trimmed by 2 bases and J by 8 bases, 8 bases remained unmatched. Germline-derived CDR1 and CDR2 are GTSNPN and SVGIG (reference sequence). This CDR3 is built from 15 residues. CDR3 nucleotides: TGTGCCTGGAGTACCCCGGGACAGGAGTATTCACCCCTCCACTTT. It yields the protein CAWSTPGQEYSPLHF.

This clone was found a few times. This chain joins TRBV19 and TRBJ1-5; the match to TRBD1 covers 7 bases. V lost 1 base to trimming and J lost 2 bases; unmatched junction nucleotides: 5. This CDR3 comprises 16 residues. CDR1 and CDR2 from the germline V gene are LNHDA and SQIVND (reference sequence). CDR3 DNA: TGTGCCAGTAGTATAGCGGCAGGGGGAGGCAATCAGCCCCAGCATTTT. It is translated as CASSIAAGGGNQPQHF.

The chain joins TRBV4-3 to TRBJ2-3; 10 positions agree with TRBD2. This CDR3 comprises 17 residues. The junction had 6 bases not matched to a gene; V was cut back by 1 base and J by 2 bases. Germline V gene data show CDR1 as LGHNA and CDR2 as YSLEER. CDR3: CASSQAVAGGPTDTQYF. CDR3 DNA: TGCGCCAGCAGCCAAGCCGTAGCGGGGGGACCCACAGATACGCAGTATTTT.

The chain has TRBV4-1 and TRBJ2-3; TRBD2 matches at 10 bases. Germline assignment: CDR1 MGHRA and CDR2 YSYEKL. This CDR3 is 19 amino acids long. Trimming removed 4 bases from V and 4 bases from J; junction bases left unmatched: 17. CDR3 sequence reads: CASSRISGGRTVFADTQYF. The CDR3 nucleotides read TGCGCCAGCAGCCGCATTAGCGGGGGGCGGACGGTTTTCGCAGATACGCAGTATTTT.

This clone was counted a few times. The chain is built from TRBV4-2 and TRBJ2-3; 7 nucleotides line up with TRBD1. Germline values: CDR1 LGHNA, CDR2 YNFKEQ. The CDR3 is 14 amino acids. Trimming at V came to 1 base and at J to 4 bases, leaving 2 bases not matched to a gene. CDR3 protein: CASSQGDSADTQYF. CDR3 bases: TGTGCCAGCAGCCAAGGGGACAGCGCAGATACGCAGTATTTT.

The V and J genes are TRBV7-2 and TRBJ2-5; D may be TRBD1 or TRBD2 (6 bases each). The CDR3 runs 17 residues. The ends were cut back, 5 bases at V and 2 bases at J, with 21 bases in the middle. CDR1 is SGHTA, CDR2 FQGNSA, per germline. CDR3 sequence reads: CASSLNGGHTDQETQYF. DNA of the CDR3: TGTGCCAGCAGCCTAAACGGGGGACATACTGATCAAGAGACCCAGTACTTC.

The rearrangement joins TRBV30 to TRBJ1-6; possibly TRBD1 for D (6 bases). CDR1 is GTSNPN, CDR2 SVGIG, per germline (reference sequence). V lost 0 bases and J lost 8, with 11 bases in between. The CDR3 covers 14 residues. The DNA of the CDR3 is TGTGCCTGGAGTGTAGTAGGGGGGGATTCACCCCTCCACTTT. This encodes CAWSVVGGDSPLHF.

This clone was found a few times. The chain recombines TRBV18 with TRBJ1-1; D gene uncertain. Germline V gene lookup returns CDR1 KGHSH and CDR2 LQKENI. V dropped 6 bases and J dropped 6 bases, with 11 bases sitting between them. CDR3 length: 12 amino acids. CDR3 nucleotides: TGTGCCAGCTCTAAGGTTTACGCTGAAGCTTTCTTT. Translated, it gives CASSKVYAEAFF.

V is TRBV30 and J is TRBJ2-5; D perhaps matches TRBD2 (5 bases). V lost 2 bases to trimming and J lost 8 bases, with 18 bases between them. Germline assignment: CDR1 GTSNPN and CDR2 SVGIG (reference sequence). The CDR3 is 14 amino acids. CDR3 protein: CAWSPRGVGGTQYF. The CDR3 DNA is TGTGCCTGGAGTCCCCGAGGAGTCGGAGGAACCCAGTACTTC. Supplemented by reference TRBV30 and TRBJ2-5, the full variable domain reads SQTIHQWPATLVQPVGSPLSLECTVEGTSNPNLYWYRQAAGRGLQLLFYSVGIGQISSEVPQNLSASRPQDRQFILSSKKLLLSDSGFYLCAWSPRGVGGTQYFGPGTRLLVL.

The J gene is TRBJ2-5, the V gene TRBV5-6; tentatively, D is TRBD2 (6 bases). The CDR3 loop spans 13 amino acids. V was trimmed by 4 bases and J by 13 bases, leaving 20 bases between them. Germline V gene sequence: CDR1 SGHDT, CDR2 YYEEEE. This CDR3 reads CASSGSLPGLLYF. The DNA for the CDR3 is TGTGCCAGCAGCGGCTCTCTCCCGGGACTCCTGTACTTC.

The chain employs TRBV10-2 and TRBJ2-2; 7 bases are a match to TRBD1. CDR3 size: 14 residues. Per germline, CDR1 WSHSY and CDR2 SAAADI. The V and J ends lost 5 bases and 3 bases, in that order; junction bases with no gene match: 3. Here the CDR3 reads CASSQGQDTGELFF. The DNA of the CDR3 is TGCGCCAGCAGTCAAGGACAGGACACCGGGGAGCTGTTTTTT.

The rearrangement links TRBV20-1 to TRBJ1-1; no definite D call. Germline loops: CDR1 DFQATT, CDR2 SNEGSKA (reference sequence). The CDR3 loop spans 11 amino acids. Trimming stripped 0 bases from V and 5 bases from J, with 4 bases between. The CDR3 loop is CSAREATEAFF. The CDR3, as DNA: TGCAGTGCTAGAGAGGCAACTGAAGCTTTCTTT.

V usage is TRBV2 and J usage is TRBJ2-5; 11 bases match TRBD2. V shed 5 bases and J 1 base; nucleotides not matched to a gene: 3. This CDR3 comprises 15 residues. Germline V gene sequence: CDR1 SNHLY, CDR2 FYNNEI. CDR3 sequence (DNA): TGTGCCAGCAGTAAGACTAGCGGGGCCCAAGAGACCCAGTACTTC. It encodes CASSKTSGAQETQYF.

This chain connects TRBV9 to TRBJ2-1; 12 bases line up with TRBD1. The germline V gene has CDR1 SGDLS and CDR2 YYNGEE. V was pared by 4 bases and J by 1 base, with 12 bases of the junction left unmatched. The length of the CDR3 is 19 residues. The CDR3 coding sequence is TGTGCCAGCAGCCCCGACCAGGGGACAGGGGGCTTTTCCTACAATGAGCAGTTCTTC. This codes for CASSPDQGTGGFSYNEQFF.

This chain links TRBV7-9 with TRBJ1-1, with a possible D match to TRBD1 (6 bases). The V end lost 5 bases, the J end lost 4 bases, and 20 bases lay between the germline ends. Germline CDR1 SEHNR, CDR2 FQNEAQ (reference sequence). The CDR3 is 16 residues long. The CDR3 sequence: CASSPGSTGWGTEAFF. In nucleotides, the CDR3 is TGTGCCAGCAGCCCGGGTTCGACAGGATGGGGCACTGAAGCTTTCTTT.

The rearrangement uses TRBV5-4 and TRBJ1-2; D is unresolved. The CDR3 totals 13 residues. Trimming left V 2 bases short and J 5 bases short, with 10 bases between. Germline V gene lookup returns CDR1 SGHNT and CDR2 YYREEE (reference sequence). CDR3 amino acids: CASSFDSSYGYTF. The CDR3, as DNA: TGTGCCAGCAGCTTCGATTCGTCTTATGGCTACACCTTC.

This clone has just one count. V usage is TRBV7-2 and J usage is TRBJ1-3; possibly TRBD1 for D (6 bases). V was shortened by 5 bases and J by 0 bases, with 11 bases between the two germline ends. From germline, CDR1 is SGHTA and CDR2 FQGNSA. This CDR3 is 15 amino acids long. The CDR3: CASSTQGYSGNTIYF. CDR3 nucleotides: TGTGCCAGCAGCACACAGGGCTACTCTGGAAACACCATATATTTT.

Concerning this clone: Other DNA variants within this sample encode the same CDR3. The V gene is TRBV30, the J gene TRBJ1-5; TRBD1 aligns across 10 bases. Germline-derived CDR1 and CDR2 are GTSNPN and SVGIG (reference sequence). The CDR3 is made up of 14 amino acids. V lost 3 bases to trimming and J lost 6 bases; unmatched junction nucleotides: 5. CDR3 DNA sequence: TGTGCCTGGAGCCGGGACAGGGGAGTTCAGCCCCAGCATTTT. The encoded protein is CAWSRDRGVQPQHF.

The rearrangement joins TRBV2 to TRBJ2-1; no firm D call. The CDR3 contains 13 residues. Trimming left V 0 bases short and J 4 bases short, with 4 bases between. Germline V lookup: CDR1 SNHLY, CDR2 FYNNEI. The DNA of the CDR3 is TGTGCCAGCAGTGAAGCGCGGTACAATGAGCAGTTCTTC. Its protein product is CASSEARYNEQFF.

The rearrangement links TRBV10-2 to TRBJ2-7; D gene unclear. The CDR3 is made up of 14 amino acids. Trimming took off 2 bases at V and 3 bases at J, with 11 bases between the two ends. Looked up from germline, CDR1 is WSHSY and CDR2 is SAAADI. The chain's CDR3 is CASSENPPGYEQYF. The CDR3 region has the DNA TGCGCCAGCAGTGAGAACCCCCCCGGCTACGAGCAGTACTTC.

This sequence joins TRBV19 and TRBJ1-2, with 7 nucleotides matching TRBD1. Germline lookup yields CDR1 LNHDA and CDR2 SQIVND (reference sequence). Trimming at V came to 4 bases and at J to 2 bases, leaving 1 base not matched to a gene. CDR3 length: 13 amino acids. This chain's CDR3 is CASSRDRNYGYTF. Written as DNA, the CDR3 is TGTGCCAGTAGTAGGGACAGAAACTATGGCTACACCTTC.

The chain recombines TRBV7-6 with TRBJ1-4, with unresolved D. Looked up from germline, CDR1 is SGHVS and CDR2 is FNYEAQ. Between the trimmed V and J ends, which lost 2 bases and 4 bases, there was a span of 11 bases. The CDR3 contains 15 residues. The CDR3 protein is CASSLNAAVNEKLFF. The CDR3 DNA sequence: TGTGCCAGCAGCTTAAATGCGGCAGTTAATGAAAAACTGTTTTTT.

The CDR3 reads CASSYQGPTQYF. The CDR3 bases are TGTGCCAGCAGTTATCAGGGGCCGACCCAGTACTTC. The chain employs TRBV6-2 or TRBV6-3 and TRBJ2-5; D is perhaps TRBD1 (6 bases). Germline V gives CDR1 MNHEY, CDR2 SVGEGT. V was clipped by 3 bases and J by 7 bases, with 9 bases between them. The CDR3 is 12 amino acids.

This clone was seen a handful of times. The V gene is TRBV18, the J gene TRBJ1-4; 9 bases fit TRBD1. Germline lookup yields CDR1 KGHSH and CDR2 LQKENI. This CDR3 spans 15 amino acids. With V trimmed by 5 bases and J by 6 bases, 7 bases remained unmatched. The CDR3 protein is CASSDTGGVYEKLFF. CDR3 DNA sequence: TGTGCCAGCTCAGATACAGGGGGCGTGTATGAAAAACTGTTTTTT.

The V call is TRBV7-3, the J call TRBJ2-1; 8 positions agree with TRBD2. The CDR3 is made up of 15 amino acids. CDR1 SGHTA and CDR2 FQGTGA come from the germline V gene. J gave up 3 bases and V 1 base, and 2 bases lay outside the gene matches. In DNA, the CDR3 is TGTGCCAGCAGCTTAAGGGGACTAGACTACAATGAGCAGTTCTTC. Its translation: CASSLRGLDYNEQFF.

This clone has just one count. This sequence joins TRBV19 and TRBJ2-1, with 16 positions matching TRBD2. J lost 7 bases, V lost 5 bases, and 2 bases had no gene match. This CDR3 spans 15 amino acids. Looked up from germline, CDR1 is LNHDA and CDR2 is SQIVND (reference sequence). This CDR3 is CASSGTSGRVNEQFF. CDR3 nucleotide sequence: TGTGCCAGTAGTGGGACTAGCGGGAGGGTAAATGAGCAGTTCTTC.

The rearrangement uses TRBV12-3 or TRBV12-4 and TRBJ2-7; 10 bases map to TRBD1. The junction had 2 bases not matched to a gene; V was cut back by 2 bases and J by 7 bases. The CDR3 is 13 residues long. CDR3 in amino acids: CASSLSGQGEQYF. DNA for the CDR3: TGTGCCAGCAGTTTATCGGGACAGGGGGAGCAGTACTTC.

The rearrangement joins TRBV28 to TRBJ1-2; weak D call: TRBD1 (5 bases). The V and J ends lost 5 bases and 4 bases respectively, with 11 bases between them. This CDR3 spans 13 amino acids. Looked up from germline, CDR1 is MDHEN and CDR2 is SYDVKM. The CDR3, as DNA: TGTGCCAGCAGTGGGGGGGAAGGCTATGGCTACACCTTC. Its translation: CASSGGEGYGYTF.